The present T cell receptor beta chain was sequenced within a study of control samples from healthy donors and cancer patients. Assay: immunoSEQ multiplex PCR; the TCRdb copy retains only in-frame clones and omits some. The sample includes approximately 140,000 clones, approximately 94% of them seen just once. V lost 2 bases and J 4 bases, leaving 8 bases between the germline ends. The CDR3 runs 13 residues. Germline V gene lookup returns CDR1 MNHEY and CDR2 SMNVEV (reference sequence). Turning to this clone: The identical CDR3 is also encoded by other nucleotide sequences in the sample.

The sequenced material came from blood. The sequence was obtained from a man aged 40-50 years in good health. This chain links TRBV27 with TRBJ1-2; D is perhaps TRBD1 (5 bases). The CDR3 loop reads CASSLGTAYGYTF. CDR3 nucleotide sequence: TGTGCCAGCAGTTTAGGGACTGCCTATGGCTACACCTTC.